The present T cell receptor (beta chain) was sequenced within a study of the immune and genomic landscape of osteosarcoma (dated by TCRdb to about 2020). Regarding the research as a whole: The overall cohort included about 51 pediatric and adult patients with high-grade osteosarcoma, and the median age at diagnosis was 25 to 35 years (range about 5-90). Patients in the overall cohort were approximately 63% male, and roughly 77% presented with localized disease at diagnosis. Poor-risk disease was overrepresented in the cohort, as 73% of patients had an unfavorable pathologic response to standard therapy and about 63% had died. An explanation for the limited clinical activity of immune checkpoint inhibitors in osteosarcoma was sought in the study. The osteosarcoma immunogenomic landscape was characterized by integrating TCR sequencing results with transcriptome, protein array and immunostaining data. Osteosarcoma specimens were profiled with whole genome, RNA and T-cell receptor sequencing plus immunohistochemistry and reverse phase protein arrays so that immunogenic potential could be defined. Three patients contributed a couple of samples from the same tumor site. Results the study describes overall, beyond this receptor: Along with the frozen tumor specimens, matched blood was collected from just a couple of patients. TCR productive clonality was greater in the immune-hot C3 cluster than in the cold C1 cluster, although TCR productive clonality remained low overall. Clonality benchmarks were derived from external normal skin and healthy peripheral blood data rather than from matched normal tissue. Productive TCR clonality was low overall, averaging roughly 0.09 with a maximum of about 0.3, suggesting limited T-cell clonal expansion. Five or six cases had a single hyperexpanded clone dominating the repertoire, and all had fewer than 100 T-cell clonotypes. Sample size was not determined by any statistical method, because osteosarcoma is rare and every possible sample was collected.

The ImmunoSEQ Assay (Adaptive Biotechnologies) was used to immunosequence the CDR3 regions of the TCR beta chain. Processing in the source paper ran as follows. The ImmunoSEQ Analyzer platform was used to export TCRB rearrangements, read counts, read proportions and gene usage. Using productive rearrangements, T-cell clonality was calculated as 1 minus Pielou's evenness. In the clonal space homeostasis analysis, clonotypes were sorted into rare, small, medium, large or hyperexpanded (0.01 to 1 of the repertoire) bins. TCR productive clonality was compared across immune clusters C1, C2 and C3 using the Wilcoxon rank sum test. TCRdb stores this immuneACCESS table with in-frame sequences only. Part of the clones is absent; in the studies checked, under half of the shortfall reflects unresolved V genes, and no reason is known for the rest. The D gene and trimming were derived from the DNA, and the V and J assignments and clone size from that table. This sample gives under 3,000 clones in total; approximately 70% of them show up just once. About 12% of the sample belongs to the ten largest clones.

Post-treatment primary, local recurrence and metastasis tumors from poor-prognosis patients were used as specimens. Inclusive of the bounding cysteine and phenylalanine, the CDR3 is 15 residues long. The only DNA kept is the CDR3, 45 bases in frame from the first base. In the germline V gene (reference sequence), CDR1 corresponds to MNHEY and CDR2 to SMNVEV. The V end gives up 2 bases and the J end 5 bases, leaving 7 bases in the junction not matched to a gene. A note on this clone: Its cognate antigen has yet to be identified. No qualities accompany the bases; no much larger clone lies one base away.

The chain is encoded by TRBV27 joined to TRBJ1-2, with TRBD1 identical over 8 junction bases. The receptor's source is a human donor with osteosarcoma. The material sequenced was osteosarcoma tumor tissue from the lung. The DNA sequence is TGTGCCAGCAGTTTACTGGACAGGGTGGGGTATGGCTACACCTTC. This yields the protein CASSLLDRVGYGYTF.